The subject of this entry is one T cell receptor beta chain. The time point here: peripheral blood 6 weeks after treatment start. These data belong to a study of PD-L1 blockade in urothelial cancer. Study at large: When patients started atezolizumab around 2014, it was given at 1,200 mg intravenously every 3 weeks. About 85% of the roughly 30 patients were males with bladder-origin urothelial cancer. Blood analysis took place 3 weeks (second dose) and 6 weeks after treatment start.

Clones were sequenced by immunoSEQ multiplex PCR, and TCRdb holds only the in-frame ones, with some missing. Seen here are some 120,000 clones, approximately 90% observed once, and the top ten hold under 2%. The V gene's germline CDR1 is MNHNS and CDR2 SASEGT. This CDR3 has 15 amino acids. The J segment lost 3 bases and the V segment lost 8 bases, leaving 9 bases of the junction unmatched. The sequenced sample was PBMCs, obtained around atezolizumab (anti-PD-L1) treatment. This clonotype was obtained from a man in his 60s with urothelial cancer. The V call is TRBV6-1, the J call TRBJ1-5, with TRBD1 identical over 8 bases. Written as DNA, the CDR3 is TGTGCCAGCCTATCCCGGACAGGGAACAATCAGCCCCAGCATTTT. This codes for CASLSRTGNNQPQHF.